These 14 T cell receptor beta chains were sequenced from one sample in a study of CD8 T cells in ankylosing spondylitis. TCRdb redid the calling of the 5' RACE reads with MiXCR, one entry per CDR3 protein. Altogether about 240,000 distinct CDR3 sequences are present, about 9.1% being singletons, with the ten largest covering approximately 7%. The sample was blood, either unsorted or a sorted T cell fraction (not recorded which). These receptors all come from a male donor with ankylosing spondylitis or in good health (not recorded which).

This clonotype was seen at least ten times. The genes are TRBV3-1 and TRBJ2-1; D not certain. Germline V gene data show CDR1 as LGHDT and CDR2 as YNNKEL (reference sequence). V lost 1 base and J lost 5, with 6 bases in between. The CDR3 has 13 amino acids. CDR3 region: CASSQVENNEQFF. The CDR3 nucleotides read TGTGCCAGCAGCCAAGTGGAGAACAATGAGCAGTTCTTC.

This clonotype was counted many times. The chain links TRBV7-9 to TRBJ1-1, with a possible D match to TRBD1 (5 bases). The V end lost 0 bases, the J end lost 1 base, and 12 bases lay between the germline ends. The CDR3 sequence is 16 residues long. The germline gives CDR1 SEHNR, CDR2 FQNEAQ (reference sequence). In DNA, the CDR3 is TGTGCCAGCAGCTTAGCTTTTCGGGGCGGGAACACTGAAGCTTTCTTT. As protein: CASSLAFRGGNTEAFF.

This chain uses TRBV5-4 with TRBJ2-4; D unresolved. CDR1 is SGHNT and CDR2 is YYREEE in the germline V gene (reference sequence). CDR3 size: 14 residues. V was clipped by 7 bases and J by 9 bases, with 20 bases between them. Here the CDR3 reads CASGPGPQGTIQYF. CDR3 nucleotide sequence: TGTGCCAGCGGCCCCGGGCCCCAAGGCACCATTCAGTACTTC. The full variable domain, completed using reference TRBV5-4 and TRBJ2-4, is ETGVTQSPTHLIKTRGQQVTLRCSSQSGHNTVSWYQQALGQGPQFIFQYYREEENGRGNFPPRFSGLQFPNYSSELNVNALELDDSALYLCASGPGPQGTIQYFGAGTRLSVL.

Many counts were recorded for this clonotype. The J gene is TRBJ2-3, the V gene TRBV5-1; 9 bases line up with TRBD2. Germline V gives CDR1 SGHRS, CDR2 YFSETQ. The CDR3 has 14 amino acids. The J segment lost 1 base and the V segment lost 5 bases, leaving 2 bases of the junction unmatched. For the CDR3, the DNA is TGCGCCAGCAGTGGCGGGGGGGGCACAGATACGCAGTATTTT. Its translation: CASSGGGGTDTQYF.

Here the CDR3 reads CASSKTSGSLSSYEQYF. The CDR3 DNA reads TGTGCCAGCTCAAAGACTAGCGGGAGTCTGTCTTCCTACGAGCAGTACTTC. The chain joins TRBV18 to TRBJ2-7; 12 bases are shared with TRBD2. V lost 5 bases and J lost 1; bases outside the gene matches: 9. The CDR3 is 17 amino acids. Germline CDR1 reads KGHSH; CDR2 reads LQKENI.

This clonotype was seen repeatedly, ten times or more. The J gene is TRBJ2-3, the V gene TRBV5-4, with D perhaps TRBD1 (6 bases). CDR3 length: 15 amino acids. V lost 3 bases, J lost 7 bases, and 18 bases lay in between. Germline assignment: CDR1 SGHNT and CDR2 YYREEE (reference sequence). DNA for the CDR3: TGTGCCAGCAGCTCAGGGGAGACAGCACAACATACGCAGTATTTT. Protein product: CASSSGETAQHTQYF.

There are a few counts of this clonotype. The chain carries TRBV2 and TRBJ2-1; weak D call: TRBD1 (5 bases). This CDR3 contains 15 residues. Trimming took off 5 bases at V and 0 bases at J, with 11 bases between the two ends. Germline CDR1 reads SNHLY; CDR2 reads FYNNEI. In DNA form, the CDR3 reads TGTGCCAGCAGTTCCAGGGTTAGCTCCTACAATGAGCAGTTCTTC. This codes for CASSSRVSSYNEQFF.

At least ten counts were recorded for this clonotype. The CDR3 DNA is TGTGCCAGCAGCTATGGGACTAGCGGGAGGACAGATACGCAGTATTTT. Encoded protein: CASSYGTSGRTDTQYF. The J gene is TRBJ2-3, the V gene TRBV7-9; 15 bases map to TRBD2. The CDR3 runs 16 residues. The V gene's germline CDR1 is SEHNR and CDR2 FQNEAQ (reference sequence). V shed 4 bases and J 3 bases; nucleotides not matched to a gene: 2.

This clonotype was seen many times. The chain's CDR3 is CAISAWGGANTGELFF. The CDR3 coding sequence is TGTGCCATCAGTGCCTGGGGCGGGGCAAACACCGGGGAGCTGTTTTTT. The chain is built from TRBV10-3 and TRBJ2-2; tentatively, D is TRBD2 (6 bases). The V end was cut by 4 bases, the J end by 2 bases, with 14 bases between. Germline-derived CDR1 and CDR2 are ENHRY and SYGVKD. The CDR3 is 16 amino acids.

This clonotype was picked up many times. As DNA, the CDR3 is TGCAGTGCTAGAGACCCCGGACAGGCCTCCTACGAGCAGTACTTC. This translates into CSARDPGQASYEQYF. The rearrangement joins TRBV20-1 to TRBJ2-7; 7 nucleotides align to TRBD1. The germline V gene encodes CDR1 DFQATT and CDR2 SNEGSKA (reference sequence). V was pared by 0 bases and J by 0 bases, with 5 bases of the junction left unmatched. CDR3 length equals 15 residues.

The table lists this clonotype with many counts. The chain is built from TRBV27 and TRBJ1-2, with a tentative D call TRBD1 (6 bases). This CDR3 has 14 residues. V gave up 5 bases and J gave up 7 bases, with 17 bases separating them. Germline CDR1 MNHEY, CDR2 SMNVEV (reference sequence). The CDR3 protein is CASSPRTAQGGYTF. CDR3 nucleotides: TGTGCCAGCAGTCCTCGGACAGCGCAAGGTGGCTACACCTTC.

At least ten counts were recorded for this clonotype. The chain employs TRBV5-6 and TRBJ2-5; D remains unclear. Trimming shortened V by 4 bases and J by 7 bases, and 11 bases separated the two germline ends. This CDR3 spans 12 amino acids. Germline V gene data show CDR1 as SGHDT and CDR2 as YYEEEE. DNA of the CDR3: TGTGCCAGCAGCCAGAAAATAACGACCCAGTACTTC. This gives the protein CASSQKITTQYF. The variable domain in full, completed from reference TRBV5-6 and TRBJ2-5, reads DAGVTQSPTHLIKTRGQQVTLRCSPKSGHDTVSWYQQALGQGPQFIFQYYEEEERQRGNFPDRFSGHQFPNYSSELNVNALLLGDSALYLCASSQKITTQYFGPGTRLLVL.

This clonotype was detected ten times or more. This sequence joins TRBV6-1 and TRBJ1-1; D gene uncertain. CDR1 is MNHNS, CDR2 SASEGT, per germline. The CDR3 extends over 13 amino acids. The V and J ends lost 5 bases and 2 bases respectively, with 9 bases between them. This chain's CDR3 is CASSMELNTEAFF. CDR3 DNA sequence: TGTGCCAGCAGTATGGAACTAAACACTGAAGCTTTCTTT.

This clonotype was counted many times. The chain has TRBV29-1 and TRBJ2-7, with 7 bases that match TRBD1. V shed 7 bases and J 5 bases; nucleotides not matched to a gene: 5. This CDR3 is 11 amino acids long. CDR1 SQVTM and CDR2 ANQGSEA come from the germline V gene. The CDR3 reads CSAGQADEQYF. The CDR3 DNA reads as TGCAGCGCCGGACAGGCGGACGAGCAGTACTTC.